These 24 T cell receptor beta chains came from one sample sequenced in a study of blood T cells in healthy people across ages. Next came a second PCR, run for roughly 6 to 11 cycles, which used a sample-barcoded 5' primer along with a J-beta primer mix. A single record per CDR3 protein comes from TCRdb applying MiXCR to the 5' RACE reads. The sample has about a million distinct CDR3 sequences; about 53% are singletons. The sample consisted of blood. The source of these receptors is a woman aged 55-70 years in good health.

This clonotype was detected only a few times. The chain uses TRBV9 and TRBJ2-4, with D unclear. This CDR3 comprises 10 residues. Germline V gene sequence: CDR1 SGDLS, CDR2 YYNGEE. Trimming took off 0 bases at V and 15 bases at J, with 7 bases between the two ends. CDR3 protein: CASSVAPGYF. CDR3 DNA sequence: TGTGCCAGCAGCGTAGCCCCGGGGTACTTC.

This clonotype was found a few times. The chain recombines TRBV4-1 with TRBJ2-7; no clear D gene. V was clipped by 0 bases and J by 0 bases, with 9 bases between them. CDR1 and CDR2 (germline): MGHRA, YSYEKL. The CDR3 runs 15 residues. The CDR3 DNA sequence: TGCGCCAGCAGCCAAGAAAGAGCCCGCTCCTACGAGCAGTACTTC. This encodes CASSQERARSYEQYF.

The CDR3 DNA reads TGTGCCGTGGGCAGGGACTATGGCTACACCTTC. Translation gives CAVGRDYGYTF. The rearrangement joins TRBV6-6 to TRBJ1-2; tentative D call: TRBD1 (5 bases). CDR3 length: 11 amino acids. V was cut by 11 bases and J by 3 bases, with 10 bases left in between. Germline lookup yields CDR1 MNHNY and CDR2 SVGAGI (reference sequence).

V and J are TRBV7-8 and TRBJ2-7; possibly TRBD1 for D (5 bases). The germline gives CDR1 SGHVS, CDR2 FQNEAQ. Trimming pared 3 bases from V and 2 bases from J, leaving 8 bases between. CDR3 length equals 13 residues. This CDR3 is CASSLTAPYEQYF. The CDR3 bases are TGTGCCAGCAGCTTGACAGCTCCCTACGAGCAGTACTTC.

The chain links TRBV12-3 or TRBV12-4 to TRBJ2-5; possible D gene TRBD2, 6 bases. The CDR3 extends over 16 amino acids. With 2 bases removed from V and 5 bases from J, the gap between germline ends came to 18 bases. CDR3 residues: CASSLNSGARGETQYF. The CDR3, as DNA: TGTGCCAGCAGTTTAAATTCGGGAGCACGAGGGGAGACCCAGTACTTC.

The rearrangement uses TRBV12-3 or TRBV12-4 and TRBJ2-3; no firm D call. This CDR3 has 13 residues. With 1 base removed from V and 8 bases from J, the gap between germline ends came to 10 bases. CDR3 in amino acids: CASSLGLKGTQYF. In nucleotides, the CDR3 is TGTGCCAGCAGTTTAGGACTCAAGGGTACGCAGTATTTT.

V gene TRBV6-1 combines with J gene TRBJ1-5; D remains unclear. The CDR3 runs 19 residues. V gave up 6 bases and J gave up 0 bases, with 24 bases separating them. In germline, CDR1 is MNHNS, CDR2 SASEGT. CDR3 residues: CASRPYVAETSYSNQPQHF. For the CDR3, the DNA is TGTGCCAGCAGACCTTACGTGGCAGAGACCTCTTATAGCAATCAGCCCCAGCATTTT.

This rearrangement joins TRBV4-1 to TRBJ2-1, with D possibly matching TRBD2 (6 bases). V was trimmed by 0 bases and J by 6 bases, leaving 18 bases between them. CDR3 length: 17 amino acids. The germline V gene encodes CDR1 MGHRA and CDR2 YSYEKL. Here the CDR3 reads CASSQEGRTFAGNEQFF. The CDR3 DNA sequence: TGCGCCAGCAGCCAAGAGGGGAGGACCTTTGCGGGCAATGAGCAGTTCTTC.

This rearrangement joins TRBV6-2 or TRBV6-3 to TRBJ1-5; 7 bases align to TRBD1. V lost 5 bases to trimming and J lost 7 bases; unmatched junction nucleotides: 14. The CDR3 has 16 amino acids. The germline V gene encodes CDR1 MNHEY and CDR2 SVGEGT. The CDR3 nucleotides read TGTGCCAGCAGTACTGGGGGACAGACCAGCCGCCAGCCCCAGCATTTT. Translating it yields CASSTGGQTSRQPQHF.

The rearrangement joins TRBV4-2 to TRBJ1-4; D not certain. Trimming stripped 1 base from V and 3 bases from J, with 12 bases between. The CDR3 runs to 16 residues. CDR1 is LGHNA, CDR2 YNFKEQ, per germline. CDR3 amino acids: CASSQGPGVANEKLFF. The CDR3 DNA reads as TGTGCCAGCAGCCAAGGCCCCGGGGTCGCTAATGAAAAACTGTTTTTT.

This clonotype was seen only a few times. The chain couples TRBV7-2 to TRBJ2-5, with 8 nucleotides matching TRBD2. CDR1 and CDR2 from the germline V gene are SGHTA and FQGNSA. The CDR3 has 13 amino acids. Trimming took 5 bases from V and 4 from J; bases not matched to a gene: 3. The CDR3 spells CASSPGTRETQYF. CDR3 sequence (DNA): TGTGCCAGCAGCCCAGGGACTAGAGAGACCCAGTACTTC. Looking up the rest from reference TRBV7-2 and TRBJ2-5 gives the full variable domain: GAGVSQSPSNKVTEKGKDVELRCDPISGHTALYWYRQSLGQGLEFLIYFQGNSAPDKSGLPSDRFSAERTGGSVSTLTIQRTQQEDSAVYLCASSPGTRETQYFGPGTRLLVL.

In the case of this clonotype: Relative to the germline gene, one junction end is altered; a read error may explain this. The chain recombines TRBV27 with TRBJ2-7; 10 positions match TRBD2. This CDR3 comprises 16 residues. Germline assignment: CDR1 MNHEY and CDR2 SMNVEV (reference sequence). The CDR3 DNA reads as TGTGTCAGCAGTTCGCCACTAGCGGGATTATACTACGAGCAGTACTTC. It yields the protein CVSSSPLAGLYYEQYF.

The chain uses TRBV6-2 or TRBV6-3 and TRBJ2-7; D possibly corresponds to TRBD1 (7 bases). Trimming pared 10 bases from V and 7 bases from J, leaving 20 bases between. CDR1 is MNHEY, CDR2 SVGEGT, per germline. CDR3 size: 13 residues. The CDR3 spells CATTGVPRGEQYF. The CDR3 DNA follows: TGTGCCACCACAGGGGTCCCGCGGGGAGAGCAGTACTTC.

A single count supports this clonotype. CDR3 region: CSAKGLGEQYF. CDR3 sequence (DNA): TGCAGTGCTAAGGGTCTGGGCGAGCAGTACTTC. The chain recombines TRBV20-1 with TRBJ2-7; D unclear. CDR1 is DFQATT and CDR2 is SNEGSKA in the germline V gene (reference sequence). The length of the CDR3 is 11 residues. The ends were cut back, 4 bases at V and 6 bases at J, with 10 bases in the middle.

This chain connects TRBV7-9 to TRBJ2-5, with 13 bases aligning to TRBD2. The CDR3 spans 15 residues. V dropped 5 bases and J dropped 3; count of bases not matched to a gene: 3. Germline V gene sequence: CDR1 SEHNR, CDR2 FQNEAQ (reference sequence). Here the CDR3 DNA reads TGTGCCAGCAGCCGACTAGCGGGAGGCGAAGAGACCCAGTACTTC. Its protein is CASSRLAGGEETQYF.

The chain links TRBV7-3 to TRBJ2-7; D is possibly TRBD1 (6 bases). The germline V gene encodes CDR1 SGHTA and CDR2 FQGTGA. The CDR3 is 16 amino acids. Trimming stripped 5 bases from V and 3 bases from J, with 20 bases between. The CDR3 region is CASSPAQGPWGYEQYF. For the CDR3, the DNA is TGTGCCAGCAGCCCTGCCCAGGGGCCGTGGGGCTACGAGCAGTACTTC. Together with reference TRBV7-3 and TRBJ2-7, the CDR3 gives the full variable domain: GAGVSQTPSNKVTEKGKYVELRCDPISGHTALYWYRQSLGQGPEFLIYFQGTGAADDSGLPNDRFFAVRPEGSVSTLKIQRTERGDSAVYLCASSPAQGPWGYEQYFGPGTRLTVT.

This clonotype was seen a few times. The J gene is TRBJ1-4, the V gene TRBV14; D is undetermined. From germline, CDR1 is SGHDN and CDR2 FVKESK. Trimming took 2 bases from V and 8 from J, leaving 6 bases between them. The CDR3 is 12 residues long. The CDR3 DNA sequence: TGTGCCAGCAGCCAATTAAGCGAAAAACTGTTTTTT. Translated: CASSQLSEKLFF.

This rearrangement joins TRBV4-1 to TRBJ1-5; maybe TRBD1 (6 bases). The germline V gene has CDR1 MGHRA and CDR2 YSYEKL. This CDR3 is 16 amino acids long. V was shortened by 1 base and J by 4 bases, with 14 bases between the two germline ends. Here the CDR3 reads CASSQVSGHLNQPQHF. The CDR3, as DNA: TGCGCCAGCAGCCAAGTATCGGGACACCTAAATCAGCCCCAGCATTTT.

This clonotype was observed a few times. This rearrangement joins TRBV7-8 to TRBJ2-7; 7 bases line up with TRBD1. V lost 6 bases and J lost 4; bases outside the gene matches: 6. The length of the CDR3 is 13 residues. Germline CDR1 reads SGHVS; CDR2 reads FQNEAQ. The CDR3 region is CASRTGMGYEQYF. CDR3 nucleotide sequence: TGTGCCAGCAGGACAGGGATGGGATACGAGCAGTACTTC.

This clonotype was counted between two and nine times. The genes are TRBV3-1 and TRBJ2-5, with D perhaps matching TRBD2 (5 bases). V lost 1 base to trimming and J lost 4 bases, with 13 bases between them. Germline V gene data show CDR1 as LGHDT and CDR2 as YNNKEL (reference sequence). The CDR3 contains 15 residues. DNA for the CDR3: TGTGCCAGCAGCCAAGTTCGGTCTGGAGGAGAGACCCAGTACTTC. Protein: CASSQVRSGGETQYF.

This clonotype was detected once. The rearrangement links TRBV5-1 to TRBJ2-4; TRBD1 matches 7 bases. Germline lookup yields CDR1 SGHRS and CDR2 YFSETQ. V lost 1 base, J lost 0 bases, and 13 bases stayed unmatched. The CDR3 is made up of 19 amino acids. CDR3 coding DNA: TGCGCCAGCAGCTTGACCTTGTCGAGGGGGACAGTAGCCAAAAACATTCAGTACTTC. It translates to CASSLTLSRGTVAKNIQYF.

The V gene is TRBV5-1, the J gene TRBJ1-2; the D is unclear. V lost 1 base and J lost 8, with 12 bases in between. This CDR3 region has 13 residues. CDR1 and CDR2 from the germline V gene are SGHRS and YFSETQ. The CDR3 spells CASSLNWIFGYTF. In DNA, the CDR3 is TGCGCCAGCAGCTTGAATTGGATTTTCGGCTACACCTTC.

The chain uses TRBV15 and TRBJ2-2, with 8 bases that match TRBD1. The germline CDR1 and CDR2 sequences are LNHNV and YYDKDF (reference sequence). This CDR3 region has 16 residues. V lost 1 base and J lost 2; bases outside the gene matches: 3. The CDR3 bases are TGTGCCACCAGCAGAGCACAGGGGGTAAACACCGGGGAGCTGTTTTTT. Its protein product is CATSRAQGVNTGELFF.

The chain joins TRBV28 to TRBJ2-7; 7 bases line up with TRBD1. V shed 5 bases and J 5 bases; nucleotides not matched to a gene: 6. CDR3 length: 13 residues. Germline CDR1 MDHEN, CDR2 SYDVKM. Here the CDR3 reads CASSPGGRDEQYF. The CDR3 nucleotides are TGTGCCAGCAGTCCAGGGGGTCGAGACGAGCAGTACTTC. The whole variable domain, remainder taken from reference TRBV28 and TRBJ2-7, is DVKVTQSSRYLVKRTGEKVFLECVQDMDHENMFWYRQDPGLGLRLIYFSYDVKMKEKGDIPEGYSVSREKKERFSLILESASTNQTSMYLCASSPGGRDEQYFGPGTRLTVT.